The following is a T cell receptor (beta chain) sequence with its context. What it binds is unknown. The data were obtained in a study of T cell responses to AZD1222 COVID-19 vaccine. Libraries were prepared by immunoSEQ multiplex PCR; TCRdb keeps only in-frame clonotypes and omits some of them. The data contain some 120,000 clones, roughly 92% of them singletons. This CDR3 region has 15 residues. Germline-derived CDR1 and CDR2 are SGHAT and FQNNGV. The V end lost 1 base, the J end lost 0 bases, and 8 bases lay between the germline ends. Study-wide results and caveats: CD4 TCRs associated with vaccination spanned spike, dominating at 160-218 and 743-854.

This TCR was recovered from an adult in good health. The gene calls are TRBV11-2 and TRBJ2-3, with D perhaps being TRBD1 or TRBD2 (5 bases each). Sequenced here: peripheral blood, sampled on day 0 of AZD1222 vaccination. CDR3 region: CASSLGGLSTDTQYF. The CDR3 DNA is TGTGCCAGCAGCTTAGGGGGGTTAAGCACAGATACGCAGTATTTT.